This TCR beta chain was sequenced for a study of technical replicates of blood from a handful of donors. TCRdb keeps only in-frame clones here, not all; method: immunoSEQ multiplex PCR. Of tens of thousands of clones in the sample, approximately 96% were seen once. Germline V CDR1 and CDR2: MNHEY, SVGAGI. With 7 bases clipped from V and 8 bases from J, the junction kept 8 bases outside the gene matches. This CDR3 comprises 13 residues. The chain carries TRBV6-5 and TRBJ2-1; TRBD2 matches 7 bases. The receptor was derived from a human donor in good health. The sample taken for sequencing was T cells isolated from PBMCs. DNA for the CDR3: TGTGCCAGCACTCGAGCGGGATCCCATGAGCAGTTCTTC. Translating gives CASTRAGSHEQFF.